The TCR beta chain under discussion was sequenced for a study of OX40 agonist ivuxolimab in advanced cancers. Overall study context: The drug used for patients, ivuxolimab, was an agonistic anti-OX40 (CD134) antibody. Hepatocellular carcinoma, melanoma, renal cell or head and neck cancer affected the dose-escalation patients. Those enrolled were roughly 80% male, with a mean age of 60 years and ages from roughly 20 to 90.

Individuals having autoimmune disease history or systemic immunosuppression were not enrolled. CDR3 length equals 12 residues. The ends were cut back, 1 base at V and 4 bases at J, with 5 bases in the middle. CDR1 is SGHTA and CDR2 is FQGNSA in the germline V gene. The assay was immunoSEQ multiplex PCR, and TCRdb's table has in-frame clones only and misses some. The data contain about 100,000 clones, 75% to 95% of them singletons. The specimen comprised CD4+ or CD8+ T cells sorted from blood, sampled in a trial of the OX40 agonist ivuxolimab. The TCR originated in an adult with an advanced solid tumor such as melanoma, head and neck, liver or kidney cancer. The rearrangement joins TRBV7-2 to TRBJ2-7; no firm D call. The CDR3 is CASSLVEYEQYF. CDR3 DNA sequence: TGTGCCAGCAGCTTAGTTGAGTACGAGCAGTACTTC.